These 2 T cell receptor beta chains came from one sample sequenced in a study of cytotoxic CD8 clonotypes in ibrutinib-treated CLL. Clones were read by immunoSEQ multiplex PCR, and TCRdb kept only the in-frame ones, dropping some. The data show 9,500 to 15,000 clones, approximately 67% seen once. This sample comprised PBMCs, obtained before ibrutinib treatment. These receptors all stem from a human donor with chronic lymphocytic leukemia.

The chain joins TRBV5-1 to TRBJ2-5; perhaps D is TRBD1 or TRBD2 (5 bases each). Germline values: CDR1 SGHRS, CDR2 YFSETQ. CDR3 length: 13 amino acids. V lost 4 bases and J lost 2, with 9 bases in between. In DNA, the CDR3 is TGCGCCAGCAGCACGGGACCTCAAGAGACCCAGTACTTC. Protein sequence: CASSTGPQETQYF.

The chain recombines TRBV30 with TRBJ2-7; 8 nucleotides match TRBD1. V was pared by 3 bases and J by 2 bases, with 0 bases of the junction left unmatched. Germline V CDR1 and CDR2: GTSNPN, SVGIG (reference sequence). CDR3 length equals 12 residues. The CDR3 is CAWRTGAYEQYF. In DNA, the CDR3 is TGTGCCTGGAGGACAGGGGCCTACGAGCAGTACTTC.